In this sample, the clone carrying this T cell receptor beta chain turned up once. The antigen is undetermined. This record belongs to a study of T cell responses to AZD1222 COVID-19 vaccine. The CDR3 is made up of 13 amino acids. The germline V and J ends were trimmed by 6 bases and 2 bases, with 10 bases remaining between them. Germline assignment: CDR1 MGHDK and CDR2 SYGVNS. TCRdb keeps only in-frame clones here, not all; method: immunoSEQ multiplex PCR. The repertoire has 95,000 to 150,000 clones, 88% of them found once; the top ten carry 2.4%. The study's findings and limits: An increase in Spike-specific TCR breadth and depth was observed after two AZD1222 doses. Regions 160-218 and 743-854 dominated among vaccine-associated CD4 TCRs spanning spike.

The chain couples TRBV25-1 to TRBJ2-5; the D gene is possibly TRBD1 (6 bases). Sequences were derived from peripheral blood, sampled on day 0 of AZD1222 vaccination. The TCR sequence derives from an adult in good health. CDR3 region: CASSKGVQETQYF. The CDR3 nucleotides read TGTGCCAGCAGCAAGGGGGTTCAAGAGACCCAGTACTTC. Drawing the rest from reference TRBV25-1 and TRBJ2-5, the complete variable domain is EADIYQTPRYLVIGTGKKITLECSQTMGHDKMYWYQQDPGMELHLIHYSYGVNSTEKGDLSSESTVSRIRTEHFPLTLESARPSHTSQYLCASSKGVQETQYFGPGTRLLVL.